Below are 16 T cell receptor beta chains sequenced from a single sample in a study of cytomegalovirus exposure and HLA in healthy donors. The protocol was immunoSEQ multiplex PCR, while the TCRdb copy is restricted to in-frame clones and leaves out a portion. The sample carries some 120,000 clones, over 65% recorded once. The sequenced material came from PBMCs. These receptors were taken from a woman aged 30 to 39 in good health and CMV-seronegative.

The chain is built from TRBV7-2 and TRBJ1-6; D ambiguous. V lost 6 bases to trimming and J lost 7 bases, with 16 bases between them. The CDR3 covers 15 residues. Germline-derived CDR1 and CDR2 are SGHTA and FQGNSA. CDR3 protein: CASSSGSGGNSPLHF. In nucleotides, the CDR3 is TGTGCCAGCAGTTCGGGATCCGGAGGGAATTCACCCCTCCACTTT. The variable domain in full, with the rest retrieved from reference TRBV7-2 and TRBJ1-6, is GAGVSQSPSNKVTEKGKDVELRCDPISGHTALYWYRQSLGQGLEFLIYFQGNSAPDKSGLPSDRFSAERTGGSVSTLTIQRTQQEDSAVYLCASSSGSGGNSPLHFGNGTRLTVT.

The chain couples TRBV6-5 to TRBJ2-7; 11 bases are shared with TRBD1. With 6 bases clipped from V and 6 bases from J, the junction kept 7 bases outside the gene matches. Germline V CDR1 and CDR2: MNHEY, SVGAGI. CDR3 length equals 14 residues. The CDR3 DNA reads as TGTGCCAGCAGCCCGGACAGGGGGCGCAGCGAGCAGTACTTC. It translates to CASSPDRGRSEQYF.

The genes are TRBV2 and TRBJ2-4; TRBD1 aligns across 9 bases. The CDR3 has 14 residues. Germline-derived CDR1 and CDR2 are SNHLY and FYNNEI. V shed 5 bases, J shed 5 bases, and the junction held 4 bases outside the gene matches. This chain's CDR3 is CASSLDRGQNIQYF. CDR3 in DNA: TGTGCCAGCAGTCTGGACAGGGGTCAAAACATTCAGTACTTC.

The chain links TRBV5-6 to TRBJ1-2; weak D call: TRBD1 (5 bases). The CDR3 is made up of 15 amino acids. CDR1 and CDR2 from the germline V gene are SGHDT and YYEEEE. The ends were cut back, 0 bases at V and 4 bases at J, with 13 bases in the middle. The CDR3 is CASSLVSRVGYGYTF. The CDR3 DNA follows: TGTGCCAGCAGCTTGGTGTCCAGGGTTGGCTATGGCTACACCTTC.

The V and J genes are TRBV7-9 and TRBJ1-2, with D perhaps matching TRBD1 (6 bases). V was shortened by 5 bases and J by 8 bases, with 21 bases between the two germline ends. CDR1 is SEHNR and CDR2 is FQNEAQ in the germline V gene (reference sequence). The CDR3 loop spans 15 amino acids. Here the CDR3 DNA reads TGTGCCAGCAGCATCCGGACAGATCCTAAATCCGGCTACACCTTC. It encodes CASSIRTDPKSGYTF.

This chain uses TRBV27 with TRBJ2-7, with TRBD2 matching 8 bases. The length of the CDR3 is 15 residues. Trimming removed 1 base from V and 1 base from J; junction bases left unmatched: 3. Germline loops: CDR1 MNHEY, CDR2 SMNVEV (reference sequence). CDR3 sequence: CASSLYGGESYEQYF. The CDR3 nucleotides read TGTGCCAGCAGTTTATACGGGGGGGAGTCCTACGAGCAGTACTTC.

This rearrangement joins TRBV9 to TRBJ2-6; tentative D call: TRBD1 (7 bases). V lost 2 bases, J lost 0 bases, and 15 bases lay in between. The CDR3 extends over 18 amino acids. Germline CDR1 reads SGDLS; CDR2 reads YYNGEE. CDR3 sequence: CASSVAEGAFSGANVLTF. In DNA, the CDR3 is TGTGCCAGCAGCGTCGCGGAGGGGGCCTTCTCTGGGGCCAACGTCCTGACTTTC.

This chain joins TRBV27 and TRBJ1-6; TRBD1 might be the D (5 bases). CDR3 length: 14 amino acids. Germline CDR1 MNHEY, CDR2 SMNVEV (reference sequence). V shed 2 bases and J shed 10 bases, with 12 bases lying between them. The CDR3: CASSLAQGESPLHF. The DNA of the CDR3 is TGTGCCAGCAGTTTAGCGCAGGGCGAATCACCCCTCCACTTT.

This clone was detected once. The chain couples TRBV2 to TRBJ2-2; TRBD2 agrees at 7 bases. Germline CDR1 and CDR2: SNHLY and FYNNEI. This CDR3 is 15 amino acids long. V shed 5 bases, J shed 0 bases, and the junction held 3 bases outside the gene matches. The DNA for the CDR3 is TGTGCCAGCAGTTCGCTAGCGGCGAACACCGGGGAGCTGTTTTTT. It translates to CASSSLAANTGELFF.

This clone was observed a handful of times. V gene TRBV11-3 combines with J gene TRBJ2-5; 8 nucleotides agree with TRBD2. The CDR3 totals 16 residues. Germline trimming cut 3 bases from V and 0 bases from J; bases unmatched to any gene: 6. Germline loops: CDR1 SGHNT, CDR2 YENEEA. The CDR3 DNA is TGTGCCAGCAGCTTGCGGGCTAGCGGGTACCAAGAGACCCAGTACTTC. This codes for CASSLRASGYQETQYF.

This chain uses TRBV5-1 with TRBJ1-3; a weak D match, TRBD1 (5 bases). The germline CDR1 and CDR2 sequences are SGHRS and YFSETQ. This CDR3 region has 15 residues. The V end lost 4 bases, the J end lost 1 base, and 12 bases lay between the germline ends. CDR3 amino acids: CASSRRQGSGNTIYF. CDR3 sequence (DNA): TGCGCCAGCAGCCGAAGGCAGGGTTCTGGAAACACCATATATTTT.

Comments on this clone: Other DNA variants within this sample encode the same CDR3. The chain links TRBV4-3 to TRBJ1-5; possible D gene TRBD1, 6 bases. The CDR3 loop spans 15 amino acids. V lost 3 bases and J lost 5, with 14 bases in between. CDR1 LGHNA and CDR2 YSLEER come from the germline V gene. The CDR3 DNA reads TGCGCCAGCAGCCAGGATCGGGGGGGCTATCAGCCCCAGCATTTT. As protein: CASSQDRGGYQPQHF.

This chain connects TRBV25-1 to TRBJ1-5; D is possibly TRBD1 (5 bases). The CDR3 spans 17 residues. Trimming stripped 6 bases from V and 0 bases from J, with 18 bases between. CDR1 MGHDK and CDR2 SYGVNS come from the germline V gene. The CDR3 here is CASRGGSVEGSNQPQHF. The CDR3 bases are TGTGCCAGCAGGGGGGGGTCAGTGGAAGGTAGCAATCAGCCCCAGCATTTT.

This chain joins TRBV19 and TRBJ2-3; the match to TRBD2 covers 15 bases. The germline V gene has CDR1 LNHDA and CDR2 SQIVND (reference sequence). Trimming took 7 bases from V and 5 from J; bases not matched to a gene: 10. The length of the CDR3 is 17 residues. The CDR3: CASKGLAGGKGVDTQYF. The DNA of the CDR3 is TGTGCCAGTAAGGGACTAGCGGGGGGCAAAGGGGTAGATACGCAGTATTTT.

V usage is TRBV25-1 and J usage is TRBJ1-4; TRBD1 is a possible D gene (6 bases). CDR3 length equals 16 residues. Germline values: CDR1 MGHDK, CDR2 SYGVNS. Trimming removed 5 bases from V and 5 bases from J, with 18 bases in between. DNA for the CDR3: TGTGCCAGCAGTTCCCTATCGGACAGCAAAAATGAAAAACTGTTTTTT. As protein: CASSSLSDSKNEKLFF.

The CDR3 coding sequence is TGTGCCAGTGGCAGCGGGGTCTACGAGCAGTACTTC. It specifies CASGSGVYEQYF. The chain is built from TRBV19 and TRBJ2-7; 7 nucleotides agree with TRBD2. Germline-derived CDR1 and CDR2 are LNHDA and SQIVND (reference sequence). V was pared by 8 bases and J by 3 bases, with 4 bases of the junction left unmatched. CDR3 length: 12 residues.